This is a list of T cell receptor beta chains from one sample in a study of blood T cell repertoires in COVID-19. The protocol was immunoSEQ multiplex PCR, while the TCRdb copy is restricted to in-frame clones and leaves out a portion. The table includes 220,000 or so clones, roughly 84% detected once. Input material: peripheral blood. These receptors were obtained from an elderly woman with acute or convalescent COVID-19. The conserved cysteine and the conserved F or W are not part of the CDR3 here.

>TRBV24-1|TRBJ2-5
ATSDLAGGQETQY
>TRBV30|TRBJ2-4
AWTADRVAKNIQY
>TRBV5-4|TRBJ2-5
ASSLGLAGGARSETQY
>TRBV30|TRBJ1-5
AWSVNYRGSMRAHSNQPQH
>TRBV29-1|TRBJ2-7
SVEGTGFYEQY
>TRBV6-5|TRBJ1-2
ASSGSIGYT
>TRBV27|TRBJ1-1
ASGQWTTMNTEAF
>TRBV28|TRBJ1-5
ASSSPGRSNQPQH
>TRBV15|TRBJ2-7
ATSRDTLGQGPASSYEQY
>TRBV11-3|TRBJ2-2
ASWRVNTGELF
>TRBV7-2|TRBJ2-1
ASSKPAGGSRSYNEQF
>TRBV5-6|TRBJ1-1
ASTMRQGIGNTEAF
>TRBV11-2|TRBJ1-2
ASREVGGVSGGYT
>TRBV25-1|TRBJ1-1
ASSLTGRNTEAF
>TRBV7-2|TRBJ1-4
ASSLDGASEKLF
>TRBV29-1|TRBJ1-4
SVITGGTSEKLF
>TRBV7-8|TRBJ2-7
ASSLGWSGGASYEQY
>TRBV3-1/TRBV3-2|TRBJ1-6
ASSQDSGKYNSPLH
>TRBV27|TRBJ1-1
ASSLHFATEAF
>TRBV4-3|TRBJ1-2
ASSQRTAYGYT
>TRBV2|TRBJ2-5
ASSVGPSGAGETQY
>TRBV29-1|TRBJ2-1
SSTSGPYNEQF
>TRBV5-1|TRBJ1-4
ASSLQGGKEKLF
>TRBV3-1/TRBV3-2|TRBJ1-2
ASSQAVLDYGYT
>TRBV28|TRBJ2-1
ASKTGSGLGNEQF
>TRBV2|TRBJ1-1
ASRMTGATEAF
>TRBV30|TRBJ1-2
AWSLGTQSNYGYT
>TRBV10-3|TRBJ2-1
AISDLGGGTGSYNEQF
>TRBV3-1/TRBV3-2|TRBJ1-2
ASSQDNRGLLGYT
>TRBV7-6|TRBJ2-5
ATKSGGVETQY
>TRBV5-6|TRBJ1-6
ASSPETGYNSPLH
>TRBV7-9|TRBJ2-3
ASSTNRDRVSDTQY
>TRBV5-4|TRBJ2-1
ASSLDAGNEQF
>TRBV5-1|TRBJ1-2
ASSLEPLRTGASDGYT
>TRBV5-6|TRBJ1-5
ASSSKTGNPWPQH
>TRBV10-3|TRBJ1-1
AIRRGQGHTEAF
>TRBV6-5|TRBJ1-2
ASSTRGYHGYT